The TCR beta chain described here comes from a study of blood T cell repertoires in COVID-19. Study overall: Sites in the United States, Italy and Spain provided acute and convalescent COVID-19 samples. PBMCs, B-cell-depleted T cells, or T cells were the source of the cDNA or gDNA that made up the material.

Trimming cost V 6 bases and J 3 bases, with 10 bases left between them. The CDR3 is 13 residues long. CDR1 MRHNA and CDR2 SNTAGT come from the germline V gene. Per the original data handling: Scientists estimated how many nucleated cells there were by amplifying reference gene primers. Assay used: immunoSEQ multiplex PCR; TCRdb lists only in-frame clones, some missing. Clone size and the V and J calls come from that table; the DNA yielded D and trimming. Of approximately 84,000 clones listed, more than 65% were seen once; the top ten hold about 16%. Source material: peripheral blood. The chain joins TRBV6-4 to TRBJ2-3, with D hard to call. This TCR came from a human donor in a cohort sampled during active COVID-19. CDR3 in DNA: TGTGCCAGCAGCCCCAGGCCGACAGATACGCAGTATTTT. Protein product: CASSPRPTDTQYF.